The following is a TCR beta chain sequence with its context. The antigen is unknown. This specimen belongs to a study of T cell responses to AZD1222 COVID-19 vaccine. Looking at the study overall: Timing groups of about 4 and about 12 weeks for second doses were pooled. General study results and limits: Among vaccine-associated CD4 TCRs, coverage spanned spike, with dominance at 160-218 and 743-854. Increased Spike-specific TCR breadth and depth were observed after two AZD1222 doses. Possibly, clonal diversity was underestimated; donors were largely white British and included more females.

Only in-frame clones appear in the TCRdb table, and some are missing; sequencing was by immunoSEQ multiplex PCR. The sample records 110,000 to 150,000 clones, about 93% being singletons. V lost 4 bases and J lost 8, with 20 bases in between. Germline loops: CDR1 MNHEY, CDR2 SVGEGT. The CDR3 covers 16 residues. Sequenced here: peripheral blood, sampled on day 0 of AZD1222 vaccination. This chain links TRBV6-2 or TRBV6-3 with TRBJ1-4; D might be TRBD1 (6 bases). The origin of this receptor is an adult in good health. CDR3 residues: CASSFARDTAREKLFF. In DNA form, the CDR3 reads TGTGCCAGCAGTTTTGCCCGGGACACCGCCAGAGAAAAACTGTTTTTT.